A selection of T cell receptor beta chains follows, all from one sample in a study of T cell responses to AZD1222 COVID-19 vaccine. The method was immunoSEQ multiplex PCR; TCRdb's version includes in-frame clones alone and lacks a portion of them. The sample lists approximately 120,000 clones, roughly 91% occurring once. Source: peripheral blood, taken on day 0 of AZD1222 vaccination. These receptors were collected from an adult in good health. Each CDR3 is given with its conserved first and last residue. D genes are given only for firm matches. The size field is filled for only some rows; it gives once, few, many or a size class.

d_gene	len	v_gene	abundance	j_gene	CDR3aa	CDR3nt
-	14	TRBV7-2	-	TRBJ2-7	CASSLGTRTYEQYF	TGTGCCAGCAGTCTCGGGACACGGACCTACGAGCAGTACTTC
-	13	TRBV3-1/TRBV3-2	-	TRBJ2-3	CASSRTGADTQYF	TGTGCCAGCAGCCGGACGGGGGCAGATACGCAGTATTTT
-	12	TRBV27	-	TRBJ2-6	CARVSGANVLTF	TGTGCCAGGGTGAGTGGGGCCAACGTCCTGACTTTC
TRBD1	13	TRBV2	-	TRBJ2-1	CASTGGSYNEQFF	TGTGCCAGTACAGGGGGCTCCTACAATGAGCAGTTCTTC
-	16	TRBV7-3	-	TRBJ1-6	CASSLNAAGVGSPLHF	TGTGCCAGCAGCTTAAATGCGGCAGGGGTAGGATCACCCCTCCACTTT
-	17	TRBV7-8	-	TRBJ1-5	CASSYWTDYYSNQPQHF	TGTGCCAGCAGCTACTGGACAGACTACTATAGCAATCAGCCCCAGCATTTT
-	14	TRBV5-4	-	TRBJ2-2	CASSFPGLAGELFF	TGTGCCAGCAGCTTTCCGGGACTCGCCGGGGAGCTGTTTTTT
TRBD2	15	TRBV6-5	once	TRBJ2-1	CASSRPGTSRNEQFF	TGTGCCAGCAGCCGCCCGGGGACTAGCAGGAATGAGCAGTTCTTC
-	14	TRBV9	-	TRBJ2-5	CASNNPGVQETQYF	TGTGCCAGCAACAACCCGGGAGTCCAAGAGACCCAGTACTTC
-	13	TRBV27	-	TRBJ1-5	CASRTGPNQPQHF	TGTGCCAGCAGGACAGGCCCCAATCAGCCCCAGCATTTT
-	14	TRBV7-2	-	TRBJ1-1	CASSLRQMNTEAFF	TGTGCCAGCAGCTTACGACAGATGAACACTGAAGCTTTCTTT
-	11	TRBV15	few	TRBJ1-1	CATSRDSEAFF	TGTGCCACCAGCAGAGATTCAGAAGCTTTCTTT
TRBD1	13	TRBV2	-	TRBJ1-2	CASRPRDRDGYTF	TGTGCCAGCAGACCACGGGACAGAGACGGCTACACCTTC
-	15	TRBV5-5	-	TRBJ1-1	CASSLEVGKGAEAFF	TGTGCCAGCAGCTTGGAAGTAGGGAAAGGGGCTGAAGCTTTCTTT
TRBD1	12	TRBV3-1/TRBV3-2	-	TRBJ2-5	CASSFRQGTQYF	TGTGCCAGCAGCTTCCGACAGGGGACCCAGTACTTC
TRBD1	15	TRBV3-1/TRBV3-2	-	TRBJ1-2	CASSLGQGITNGYTF	TGTGCCAGCAGCCTCGGACAGGGGATAACTAATGGCTACACCTTC
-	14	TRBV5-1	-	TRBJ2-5	CASSFLGLQETQYF	TGCGCCAGCAGCTTTCTGGGTTTACAAGAGACCCAGTACTTC
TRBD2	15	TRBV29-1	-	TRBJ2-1	CSVETLRGGRNEQFF	TGCAGCGTTGAGACTTTGCGGGGGGGCCGCAATGAGCAGTTCTTC
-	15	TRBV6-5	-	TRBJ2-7	CASSRGGLGVREQYF	TGTGCCAGCAGCCGAGGTGGGCTGGGGGTAAGGGAGCAGTACTTC
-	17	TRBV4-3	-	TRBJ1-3	CASSQDRFGVSGNTIYF	TGCGCCAGCAGCCAAGATAGGTTCGGTGTTTCTGGAAACACCATATATTTT
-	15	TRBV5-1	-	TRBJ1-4	CASSLAGAQPEKLFF	TGCGCCAGCAGCTTGGCGGGAGCACAGCCCGAAAAACTGTTTTTT
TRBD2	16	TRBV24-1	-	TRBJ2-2	CATSDRLAENTGELFF	TGTGCCACCAGTGATCGACTAGCGGAAAACACCGGGGAGCTGTTTTTT
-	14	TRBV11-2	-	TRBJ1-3	CASSLGTSGNTIYF	TGTGCCAGCAGCTTAGGAACTTCTGGAAACACCATATATTTT
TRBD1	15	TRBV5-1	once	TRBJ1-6	CASSSNEGQHSPLHF	TGCGCCAGCAGCTCCAACGAGGGACAGCATTCACCCCTCCACTTT
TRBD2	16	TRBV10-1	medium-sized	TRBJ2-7	CASRDPVPSGPYEQYF	TGCGCCAGCAGGGACCCGGTCCCTAGCGGCCCCTACGAGCAGTACTTC
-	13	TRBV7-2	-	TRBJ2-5	CASSLENQETQYF	TGTGCCAGCAGCTTAGAGAACCAAGAGACCCAGTACTTC
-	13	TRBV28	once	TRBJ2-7	CASTGLPNYEQYF	TGTGCCAGCACGGGACTCCCTAACTACGAGCAGTACTTC
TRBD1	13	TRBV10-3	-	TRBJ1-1	CARSTGWDTEAFF	TGTGCCCGATCGACAGGGTGGGACACTGAAGCTTTCTTT
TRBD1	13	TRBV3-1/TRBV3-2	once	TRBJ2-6	CASRTGRANVLTF	TGTGCCAGCAGGACAGGGAGGGCCAACGTCCTGACTTTC
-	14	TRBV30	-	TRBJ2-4	CAWSVSAGKNIQYF	TGTGCCTGGAGTGTATCGGCAGGAAAAAACATTCAGTACTTC
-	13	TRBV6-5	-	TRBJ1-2	CASRTGGLSGYTF	TGTGCCAGCCGCACGGGGGGCCTGAGTGGCTACACCTTC
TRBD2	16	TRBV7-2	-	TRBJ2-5	CASSPPSGRAQETQYF	TGTGCCAGCAGCCCCCCTAGCGGGAGGGCCCAAGAGACCCAGTACTTC
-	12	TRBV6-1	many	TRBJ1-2	CASSEVPPEGTF	TGTGCCAGCAGTGAAGTGCCCCCGGAGGGCACCTTC
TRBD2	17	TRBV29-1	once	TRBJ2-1	CSVARTSGGARYNEQFF	TGCAGCGTTGCGAGGACTAGCGGGGGGGCGAGGTACAATGAGCAGTTCTTC
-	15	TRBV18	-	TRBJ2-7	CASSPATGDPYEQYF	TGTGCCAGCTCACCGGCCACGGGGGACCCCTACGAGCAGTACTTC
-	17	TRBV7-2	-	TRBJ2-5	CASSLAPRELGKETQYF	TGTGCCAGCAGCTTAGCGCCCCGGGAGTTAGGCAAAGAGACCCAGTACTTC
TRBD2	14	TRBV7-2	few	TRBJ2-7	CASSTLAGAYEQYF	TGTGCCAGCAGCACTCTAGCGGGGGCCTACGAGCAGTACTTC
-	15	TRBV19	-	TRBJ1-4	CASSIYPTLNEKLFF	TGTGCCAGTAGTATCTACCCAACCCTTAATGAAAAACTGTTTTTT
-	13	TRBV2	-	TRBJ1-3	CASTPGGGNTIYF	TGTGCCAGCACCCCTGGAGGAGGAAACACCATATATTTT
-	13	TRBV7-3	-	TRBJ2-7	CASSRTGFDEQYF	TGTGCCAGCAGCCGAACAGGGTTCGATGAGCAGTACTTC
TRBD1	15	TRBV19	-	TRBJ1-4	CASRIGQGLLQKLFF	TGTGCCAGTAGAATCGGACAGGGCCTTCTCCAAAAACTGTTTTTT
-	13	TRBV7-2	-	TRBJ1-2	CASSRQESYGYTF	TGTGCCAGCAGTAGACAGGAAAGCTATGGCTACACCTTC
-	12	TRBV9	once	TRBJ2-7	CASSAKDYEQYF	TGTGCCAGCAGCGCCAAGGACTACGAGCAGTACTTC
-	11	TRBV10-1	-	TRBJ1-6	CASLRGSPLHF	TGCGCCAGCCTAAGGGGTTCACCCCTCCACTTT
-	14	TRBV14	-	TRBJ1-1	CASSHSGGFTEAFF	TGTGCCAGCAGCCACTCCGGGGGATTCACTGAAGCTTTCTTT
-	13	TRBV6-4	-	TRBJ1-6	CASSREINSPLHF	TGTGCCAGCAGTCGGGAGATAAATTCACCCCTCCACTTT
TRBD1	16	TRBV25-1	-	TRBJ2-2	CASSLAGTANTGELFF	TGTGCCAGCAGTCTAGCCGGGACAGCGAACACCGGGGAGCTGTTTTTT
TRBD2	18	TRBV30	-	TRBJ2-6	CAWSPPGLATSGANVLTF	TGTGCCTGGAGCCCTCCGGGACTAGCTACCTCTGGGGCCAACGTCCTGACTTTC
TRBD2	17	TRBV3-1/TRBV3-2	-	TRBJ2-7	CASSHLFLRQRGAKQYF	TGTGCCAGCAGCCATTTGTTCCTTAGGCAGCGGGGGGCCAAGCAGTACTTC
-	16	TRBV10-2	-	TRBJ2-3	CASRVEAVYGTDTQYF	TGCGCCAGCAGGGTAGAGGCGGTATATGGGACAGATACGCAGTATTTT
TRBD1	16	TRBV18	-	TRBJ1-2	CASSPPGQVSNYGYTF	TGTGCCAGCTCACCACCCGGACAGGTCTCTAACTATGGCTACACCTTC
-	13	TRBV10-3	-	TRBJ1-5	CAIGLSGNQPQHF	TGTGCCATCGGTTTAAGCGGCAATCAGCCCCAGCATTTT
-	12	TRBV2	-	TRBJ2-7	CASSQDNYEQYF	TGTGCCAGCAGTCAAGACAACTACGAGCAGTACTTC
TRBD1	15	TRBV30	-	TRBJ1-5	CAWSVRGGLDQPQHF	TGTGCCTGGAGTGTACGAGGGGGCTTAGATCAGCCCCAGCATTTT
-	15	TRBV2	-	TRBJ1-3	CASKSPGLSGNTIYF	TGTGCCAGCAAGTCCCCTGGTCTCTCTGGAAACACCATATATTTT